These 3 T cell receptor beta chains originate from one sample sequenced in a study of cytomegalovirus exposure and HLA in healthy donors. The primer mix had 60 Vbeta and 13 Jbeta primers. TCRdb's copy holds only in-frame clones and misses some; the assay was immunoSEQ multiplex PCR. The repertoire holds approximately 84,000 clones, about 68% seen once, with 7.5% to 9.5% in the top ten. Specimen: PBMCs. The origin of the receptors is a man aged 35 to 55 in good health and CMV-seropositive.

This sequence joins TRBV6-5 and TRBJ2-7; 11 nucleotides line up with TRBD2. Germline assignment: CDR1 MNHEY and CDR2 SVGAGI. This CDR3 contains 14 residues. Losses at the gene ends were 5 bases for V and 3 bases for J; bases not matched to a gene: 3. CDR3 in DNA: TGTGCCAGCAGTCCACTAGCGGGAGTCTACGAGCAGTACTTC. Translated, it gives CASSPLAGVYEQYF.

The rearrangement joins TRBV28 to TRBJ1-2; D perhaps matches TRBD1 (6 bases). Germline CDR1 is MDHEN and CDR2 is SYDVKM. The CDR3 consists of 17 residues. The V gene lost 1 base and the J gene lost 5 bases, with 20 bases spanning the gap. CDR3 DNA sequence: TGTGCCAGCAGTTTATCGTCCGCGGGGGGCGCGGGGTATGGCTACACCTTC. This sequence encodes CASSLSSAGGAGYGYTF.

The V gene is TRBV27, the J gene TRBJ1-2, with 7 nucleotides matching TRBD1. The J segment lost 2 bases and the V segment lost 6 bases, leaving 6 bases of the junction unmatched. The CDR3 runs to 14 residues. In germline, CDR1 is MNHEY, CDR2 SMNVEV (reference sequence). The CDR3 DNA sequence: TGTGCCAGCAGCCCCCTAGGGGGCAACTATGGCTACACCTTC. Encoded protein: CASSPLGGNYGYTF.